This is a list of T cell receptor beta chains from one sample in a study of long-term antiretroviral therapy in people with HIV. TCRdb keeps only in-frame clones here, not all; method: immunoSEQ multiplex PCR. The data show 15,000 to 20,000 clones, around 80% seen once. The specimen comprised unsorted PBMCs, sampled at the start of antiretroviral therapy, before treatment. These TCRs come from a woman aged 40 to 55 with HIV. Both conserved end residues are part of each CDR3. Each record gives: clone size, D gene, J gene, V gene, CDR3 protein, CDR3 DNA. The D gene is left open where the match is weak. Rows give clone size only sometimes, using once, few, many, or a class for an expanded clone.

>.|.|TRBJ1-5|TRBV19
CASSMPGRKRSNQPQHF
TGTGCCAGTAGTATGCCAGGCAGGAAGAGGAGCAATCAGCCCCAGCATTTT
>few|.|TRBJ1-2|TRBV7-2
CASSLGTSRWQSTF
TGTGCCAGCAGCTTAGGGACAAGTAGATGGCAGTCCACCTTC
>.|TRBD1|TRBJ2-5|TRBV9
CASSPGTVFSQETQYF
TGTGCCAGCAGCCCAGGGACAGTATTTTCCCAAGAGACCCAGTACTTC
>.|TRBD1|TRBJ2-7|TRBV6-5
CASSSRQGLYEQYF
TGTGCCAGCAGTTCGAGACAGGGCCTCTACGAGCAGTACTTC
>.|TRBD2|TRBJ2-3|TRBV14
CASSPVSTSGGRDSQYF
TGTGCCAGCAGCCCCGTTAGCACTAGCGGGGGGCGGGACTCGCAGTATTTT
>.|.|TRBJ2-3|TRBV5-6
CASSFGTDTQYF
TGTGCCAGCAGCTTTGGGACAGATACGCAGTATTTT
>.|.|TRBJ1-2|TRBV23-1
CASRGAGGTSHNYGYTF
TGCGCCAGCAGAGGGGCCGGCGGGACTTCCCACAACTATGGCTACACCTTC
>.|.|TRBJ1-1|TRBV5-1
CASSLVGGEGTEAFF
TGCGCCAGCAGCTTGGTGGGGGGCGAAGGCACTGAAGCTTTCTTT
>.|.|TRBJ2-5|TRBV19
CASSIGITETQYF
TGTGCCAGTAGTATCGGTATAACAGAGACCCAGTACTTC
>.|.|TRBJ1-6|TRBV5-1
CASSLGGVGSPLHF
TGCGCCAGCAGCTTGGGGGGGGTGGGATCACCCCTCCACTTT